The text below deals with one T cell receptor (beta chain). Its antigen is unknown. This sample is drawn from a study of Ad26.COV2.S vaccination and SARS-CoV-2 variants. Regarding the study as a whole: Vaccine recipients showed a spike-specific TCR breadth that was higher than in placebo recipients. For non-spike TCRs, breadth in vaccine recipients resembled that in placebo recipients. Total T cell responses were possibly underestimated by TCR breadth and depth analyses.

This CDR3 is built from 16 residues. The V end was cut by 1 base, the J end by 0 bases, with 9 bases between. Germline V gene sequence: CDR1 SGHTA, CDR2 FQGNSA. The data were produced by immunoSEQ multiplex PCR, yet TCRdb's version contains in-frame clones alone and is incomplete. The sample comprises more than 40,000 clones, roughly four fifths of which are singletons, and around half rests with the top ten. The material was peripheral blood, obtained after recovery from COVID-19. The TCR was taken from a human donor who had recovered from COVID-19. The chain couples TRBV7-2 to TRBJ2-2; no definite D call. The CDR3 DNA follows: TGTGCCAGCAGCTTAGTACATATCGCGAACACCGGGGAGCTGTTTTTT. It specifies CASSLVHIANTGELFF.